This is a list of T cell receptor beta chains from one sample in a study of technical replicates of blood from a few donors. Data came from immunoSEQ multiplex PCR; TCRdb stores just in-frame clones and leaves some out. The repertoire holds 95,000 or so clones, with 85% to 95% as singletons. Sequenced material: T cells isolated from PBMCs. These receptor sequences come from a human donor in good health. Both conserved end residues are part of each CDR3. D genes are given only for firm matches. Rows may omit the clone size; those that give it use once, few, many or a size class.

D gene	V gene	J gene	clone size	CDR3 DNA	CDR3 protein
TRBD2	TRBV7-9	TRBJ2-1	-	TGTGCCAGCAGCCAAGGGACTAGCAGCGATGAGCAGTTCTTC	CASSQGTSSDEQFF
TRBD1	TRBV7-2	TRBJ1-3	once	TGTGCCAGCAGGACGGACAGGGCAAGCTCTGGAAACACCATATATTTT	CASRTDRASSGNTIYF
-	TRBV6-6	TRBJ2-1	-	TGTGCCAGCAGTTACTCCAACCTAGCTAATGAGCAGTTCTTC	CASSYSNLANEQFF
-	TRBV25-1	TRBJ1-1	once	TGTGCCAGCAGTGGAGGGGGGGACGAAGCTTTCTTT	CASSGGGDEAFF
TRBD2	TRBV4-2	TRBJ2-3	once	TGTGCCAGCAGCCAAGTCCCGGGACTATTAGATACGCAGTATTTT	CASSQVPGLLDTQYF
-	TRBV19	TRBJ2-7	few	TGTGCCAGTAGTATAGTCGCGGGCGTCGAGCAGTACTTC	CASSIVAGVEQYF
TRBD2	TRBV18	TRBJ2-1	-	TGTGCCAGCTCACTTGGGACTAGCGGGAGGTACAATGAGCAGTTCTTC	CASSLGTSGRYNEQFF
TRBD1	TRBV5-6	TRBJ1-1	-	TGTGCCAGCAGTTACACCGGGACAGGGGCCACTGAAGCTTTCTTT	CASSYTGTGATEAFF
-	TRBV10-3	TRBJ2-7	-	TGTGCCAGCACCCAGCGGAGGGACTACGAGCAGTACTTC	CASTQRRDYEQYF
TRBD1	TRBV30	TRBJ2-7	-	TGTGCCTGTACCGGGACAGAAACTTACGAGCAGTACTTC	CACTGTETYEQYF
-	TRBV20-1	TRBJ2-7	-	TGCAGTGCTAGCTCGGGGAACGAGCAGTACTTC	CSASSGNEQYF
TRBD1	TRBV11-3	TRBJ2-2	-	TGTGCCAGCAGCTTTGGACAGGGGGACACCGGGGAGCTGTTTTTT	CASSFGQGDTGELFF
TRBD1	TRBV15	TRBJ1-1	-	TGTGCCACCAGCCCCCGGACAGGGGGGAACACTGAAGCTTTCTTT	CATSPRTGGNTEAFF
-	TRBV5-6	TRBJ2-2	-	TGTGCCAGCAGCATCCTAGACACCGGGGAGCTGTTTTTT	CASSILDTGELFF
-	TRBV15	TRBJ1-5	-	TGTGCCACCAGCAGAGGGGGAGCGCAGCAGCCCCAGCATTTT	CATSRGGAQQPQHF
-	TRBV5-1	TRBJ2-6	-	TGCGCCAGCAGCTCAGATGTGGGGGCGTTCTCTGGGGCCAACGTCCTGACTTTC	CASSSDVGAFSGANVLTF
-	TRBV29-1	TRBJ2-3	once	TGCAGCGTTGAGGCCCTCTCTAGCACAGATACGCAGTATTTT	CSVEALSSTDTQYF
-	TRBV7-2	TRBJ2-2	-	TGTGCCAGCAGCTGGACTAACACCGGGGAGCTGTTTTTT	CASSWTNTGELFF
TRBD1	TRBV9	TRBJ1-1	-	TGTGCCAGCAGCGATCCACGGGACAGGGGGCGTCGGAGGACTGAAGCTTTCTTT	CASSDPRDRGRRRTEAFF
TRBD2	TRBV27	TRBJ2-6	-	TGTGCCAGCAGTTGGGGGGGATCTGGGGCCAACGTCCTGACTTTC	CASSWGGSGANVLTF
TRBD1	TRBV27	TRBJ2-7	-	TGTGCCAGCAGTTTACGCGGGACAGGGGTGCACGAGCAGTACTTC	CASSLRGTGVHEQYF
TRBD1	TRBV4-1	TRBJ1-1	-	TGCGCCAGCAGCCAAGTTGGACAGGGAGGAAACACTGAAGCTTTCTTT	CASSQVGQGGNTEAFF
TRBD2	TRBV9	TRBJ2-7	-	TGTGCCAGCAGCGTAGACGGAGCGGGATTTCTCGGCGAGCAGTACTTC	CASSVDGAGFLGEQYF
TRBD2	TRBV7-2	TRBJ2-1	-	TGTGCCAGCAGCTTAGGACTAGCGGGATATGGGGAGCAGTTCTTC	CASSLGLAGYGEQFF
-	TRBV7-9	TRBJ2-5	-	TGTGCCAGCAGCCCCCCCGGGGGAGGTGAAGAGACCCAGTACTTC	CASSPPGGGEETQYF
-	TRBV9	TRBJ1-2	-	TGTGCCAGCGGGACTGGGTTCGGCTACACCTTC	CASGTGFGYTF
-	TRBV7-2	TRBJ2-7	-	TGTGCCAGCAGCCTTACAGGTTACGAGCAGTACTTC	CASSLTGYEQYF
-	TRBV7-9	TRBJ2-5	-	TGTGCCAGCAGCTTAAGGGAGGACCAAGAGACCCAGTACTTC	CASSLREDQETQYF
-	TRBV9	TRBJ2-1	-	TGTGCCAGCAGCGTAGTGTCAGGGGCCTACAATGAGCAGTTCTTC	CASSVVSGAYNEQFF
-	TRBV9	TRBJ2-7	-	TGTGCCAGCAGCGTAGGCCCGACATTTGCCTACGAGCAGTACTTC	CASSVGPTFAYEQYF
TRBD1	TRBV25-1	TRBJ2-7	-	TGTGCCAGCACCCGGGACAGTTCCTACGAGCAGTACTTC	CASTRDSSYEQYF
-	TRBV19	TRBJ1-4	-	TGTGCCAGTAGTACCGACTACGGACGACAAAAAAAACTGTTTTTT	CASSTDYGRQKKLFF
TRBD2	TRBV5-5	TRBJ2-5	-	TGTGCCAGCAGCTGGGGGGGGATTGGGGAGACCCAGTACTTC	CASSWGGIGETQYF
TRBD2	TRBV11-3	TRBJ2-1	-	TGTGCCAGCAGAAGCGGGATAGGGTCCTACAATGAGCAGTTCTTC	CASRSGIGSYNEQFF
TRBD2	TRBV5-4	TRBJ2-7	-	TGTGCCAGCACCTTTAACCGCGGGAGCGTCTACGAGCAGTACTTC	CASTFNRGSVYEQYF